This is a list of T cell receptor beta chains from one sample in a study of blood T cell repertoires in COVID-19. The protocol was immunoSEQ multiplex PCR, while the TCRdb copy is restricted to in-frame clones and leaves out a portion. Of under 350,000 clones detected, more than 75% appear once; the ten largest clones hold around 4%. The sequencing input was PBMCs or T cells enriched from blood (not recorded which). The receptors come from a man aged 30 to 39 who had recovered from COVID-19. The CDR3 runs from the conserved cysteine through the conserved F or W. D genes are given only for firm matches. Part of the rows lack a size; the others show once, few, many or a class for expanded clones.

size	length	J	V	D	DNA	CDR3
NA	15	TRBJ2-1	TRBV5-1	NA	TGCGCCAGCAGCCTAGGGGATATCGGCTACAATGAGCAGTTCTTC	CASSLGDIGYNEQFF
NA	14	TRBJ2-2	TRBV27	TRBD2	TGTGCCAGCACCGCGGGAGCAGGCACCGGGGAGCTGTTTTTT	CASTAGAGTGELFF
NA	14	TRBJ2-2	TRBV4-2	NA	TGTGCCAGCAGCCAAGATTCTAGAGCCGGGGAGCTGTTTTTT	CASSQDSRAGELFF
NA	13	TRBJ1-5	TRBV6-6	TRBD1	TGTGCCAGCAATCCTTCAGGGGGGCAGCCCCAGCATTTT	CASNPSGGQPQHF
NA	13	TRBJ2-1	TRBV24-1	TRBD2	TGTGCGGCCGGGCGGGGGGGCTACAATGAGCAGTTCTTC	CAAGRGGYNEQFF
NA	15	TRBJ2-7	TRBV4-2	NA	TGTGCCAGCAGCCAAGGGTCTTGGGGGGGCAACCGGCAGTACTTC	CASSQGSWGGNRQYF
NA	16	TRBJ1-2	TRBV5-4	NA	TGTGCCAGCAGCTTGGCATTGGGGGCTTCGGTCTATGGCTACACCTTC	CASSLALGASVYGYTF
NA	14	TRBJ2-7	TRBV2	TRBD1	TGTGCCAGCAGTTTGACAGGGCCCTCGGGGGAGCAGTACTTC	CASSLTGPSGEQYF
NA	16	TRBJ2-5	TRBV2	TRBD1	TGTGCCAGCAGTGGGTTTCCGGGACAGGGACAAGAGACCCAGTACTTC	CASSGFPGQGQETQYF
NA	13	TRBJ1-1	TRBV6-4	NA	TGTGCCAGCAGTGCTGGACAGAACACTGAAGCTTTCTTT	CASSAGQNTEAFF
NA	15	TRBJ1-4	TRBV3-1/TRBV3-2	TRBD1	TGTGCCAGCAGCCCACCCGGGACAGAGGCTGAAAAACTGTTTTTT	CASSPPGTEAEKLFF
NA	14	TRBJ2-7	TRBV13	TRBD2	TGTGCCAGCAGCTTCGGCGGGAGAGGGAACGAGCAGTACTTC	CASSFGGRGNEQYF
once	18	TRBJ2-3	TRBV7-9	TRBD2	TGTGCCAGCAGCTCCGGGACTAGCGGGGTTCCGAGCCCAGATACGCAGTATTTT	CASSSGTSGVPSPDTQYF
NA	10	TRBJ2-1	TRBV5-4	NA	TGTGCCAGTGGCCTCAATGAGCAGTTCTTC	CASGLNEQFF
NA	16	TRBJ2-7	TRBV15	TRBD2	TGTGCCACCAGCAATGCCCCAGGGACTATTTCCTACGAGCAGTACTTC	CATSNAPGTISYEQYF
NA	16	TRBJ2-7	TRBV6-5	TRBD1	TGTGCCAGCAGTTTCACCGGGACAGGTAAACCCTACGAGCAGTACTTC	CASSFTGTGKPYEQYF
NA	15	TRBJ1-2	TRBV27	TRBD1	TGTGCCAGCAGTTCCTCGGACAGGGGCGTTCGTGGCTACACCTTC	CASSSSDRGVRGYTF
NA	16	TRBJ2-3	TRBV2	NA	TGTGCCAGCATTAGGAGTCGGGGGGCCAGCACAGATACGCAGTATTTT	CASIRSRGASTDTQYF
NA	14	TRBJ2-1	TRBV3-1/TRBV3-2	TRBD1	TGTGCCAGCAGCGGGACAGGGGACTACAATGAGCAGTTCTTC	CASSGTGDYNEQFF
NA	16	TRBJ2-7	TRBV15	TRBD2	TGTGCCACCAGCAGAGAAGGAGCGGGAGGGCAGGACGAGCAGTACTTC	CATSREGAGGQDEQYF
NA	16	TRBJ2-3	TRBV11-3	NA	TGTGCCAGCAGCTTAGAGCCAGCGCGTAGCACAGATACGCAGTATTTT	CASSLEPARSTDTQYF
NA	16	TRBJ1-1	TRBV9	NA	TGTGCCAGCAGCCCTCGGAGGGGTGGGACGAACACTGAAGCTTTCTTT	CASSPRRGGTNTEAFF
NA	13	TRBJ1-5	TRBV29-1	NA	TGCAGCGTACCCAGGGAAAACAATCAGCCCCAGCATTTT	CSVPRENNQPQHF
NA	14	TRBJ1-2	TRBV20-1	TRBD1	TGCAGTGCTAGTCTGCAGGGGGTAGGGTATGGCTACACCTTC	CSASLQGVGYGYTF
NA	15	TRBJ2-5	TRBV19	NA	TGTGCCAGTAGTATCGGGCAGGGGGGACAAGAGACCCAGTACTTC	CASSIGQGGQETQYF
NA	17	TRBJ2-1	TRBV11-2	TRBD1	TGTGCCAGCAGCTTAGTAATCCCGACAGGGGGCGACTATGAGCAGTTCTTC	CASSLVIPTGGDYEQFF
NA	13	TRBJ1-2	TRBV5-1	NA	TGCGCCAGCAGCCTGGCAGGGCGTTCGAGCTACACCTTC	CASSLAGRSSYTF
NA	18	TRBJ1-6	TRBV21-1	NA	TGTGCCAGCAGCAAAGTTGGAGTTCCCTCCTCCTATAATTCACCCCTCCACTTT	CASSKVGVPSSYNSPLHF
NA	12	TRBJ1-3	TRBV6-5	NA	TGTGCCAGCTGGGCTTCTGGAAACACCATATATTTT	CASWASGNTIYF
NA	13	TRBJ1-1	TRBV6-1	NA	TGTGCCAGCAGTGACGGGATGCCCACTGAAGCTTTCTTT	CASSDGMPTEAFF
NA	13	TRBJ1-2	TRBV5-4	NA	TGTGCCAGCAGCTTGCCCCCCCGGGGGACGGTCTTCTTC	CASSLPPRGTVFF
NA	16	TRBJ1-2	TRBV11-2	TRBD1	TGTGCCAGCAGCTCACTACCAGGGGGCGTTTTCTGGGGCTACACCTTC	CASSSLPGGVFWGYTF
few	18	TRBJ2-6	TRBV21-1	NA	TGTGCCAGCAGCAAAGTGCCGGGGGGAAAATCTGGGGCCAACGTCCTGACTTTC	CASSKVPGGKSGANVLTF
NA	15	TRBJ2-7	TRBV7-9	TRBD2	TGTGCCAGCAGCTTGCTAGCGGGAAGGTCCTACGAGCAGTACTTC	CASSLLAGRSYEQYF
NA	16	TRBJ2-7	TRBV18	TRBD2	TGTGCCAGCTCACGATCCCAAGCGGGAGATAAAAACGAGCAGTACTTC	CASSRSQAGDKNEQYF
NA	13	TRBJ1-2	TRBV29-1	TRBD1	TGCAGCGGTATGACAGGGGTGCGCTATGGCTACACCTTC	CSGMTGVRYGYTF
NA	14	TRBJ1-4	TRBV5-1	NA	TGCGCCAGCAGCTTGGGACAGAAAAATGAAAAACTGTTTTTT	CASSLGQKNEKLFF
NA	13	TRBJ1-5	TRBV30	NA	TGTGCCTGGAGTGTCGGGGGCAATCAGCCCCAGCATTTT	CAWSVGGNQPQHF
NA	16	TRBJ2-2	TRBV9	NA	TGTGCCAGCAGCGTAGACTCGATCGCGAACACCGGGGAGCTGTTTTTT	CASSVDSIANTGELFF
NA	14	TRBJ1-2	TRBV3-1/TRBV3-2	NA	TGTGCCAGCAGCCCTCGACAGAATCCCTATGGCTACACCTTC	CASSPRQNPYGYTF
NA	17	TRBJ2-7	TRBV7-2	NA	TGTGCCAGCAGCTTAGGGGGATCCTGGGTGGGAGCCTACGAGCAGTACTTC	CASSLGGSWVGAYEQYF
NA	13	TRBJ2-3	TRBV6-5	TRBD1	TGTGCCAGCATGAAGACAGGGGCAGATACGCAGTATTTT	CASMKTGADTQYF
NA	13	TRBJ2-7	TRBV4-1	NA	TGCGCCAGCAGCCACCTACTCTCCTACGAGCAGTACTTC	CASSHLLSYEQYF
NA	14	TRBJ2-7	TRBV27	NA	TGTGCCAGCAGTTTAACTACAGGGTACTACGAGCAGTACTTC	CASSLTTGYYEQYF
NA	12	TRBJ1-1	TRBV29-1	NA	TGCAGCGCGGGACTTATGAACACTGAAGCTTTCTTT	CSAGLMNTEAFF
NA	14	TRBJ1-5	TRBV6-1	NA	TGTGCCAGCAGTGAAGGGCAGAACAATCAGCCCCAGCATTTT	CASSEGQNNQPQHF
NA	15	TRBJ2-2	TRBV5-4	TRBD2	TGTGCCAGCAGCTGGACTAGCGGGAACACCGGGGAGCTGTTTTTT	CASSWTSGNTGELFF
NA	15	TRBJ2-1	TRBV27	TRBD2	TGTGCCAGCAGCCCAATTAGCGGGGGGGGGAATGAGCAGTTCTTC	CASSPISGGGNEQFF
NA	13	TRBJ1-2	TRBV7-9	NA	TGTGCCAGCAGCTTATCAGAGGCCTATGGCTACACCTTC	CASSLSEAYGYTF
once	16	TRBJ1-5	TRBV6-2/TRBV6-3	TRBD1	TGTGCCAGCAGCCGTAGAGGGACAGGGAGCAATCAGCCCCAGCATTTT	CASSRRGTGSNQPQHF
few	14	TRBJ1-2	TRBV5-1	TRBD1	TGCGCCAGCAGCTTGGAGGGACAGCCTGGGGGCTACACCTTC	CASSLEGQPGGYTF
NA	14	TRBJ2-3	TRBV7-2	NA	TGTGCCAGCAGCCCCTACGCCAGCACAGATACGCAGTATTTT	CASSPYASTDTQYF
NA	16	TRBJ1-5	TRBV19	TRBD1	TGTGCCAGTAGTGCCCGGGACAGGGTGGGCTATCAGCCCCAGCATTTT	CASSARDRVGYQPQHF
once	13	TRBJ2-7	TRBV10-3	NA	TGTGCCATCAGAACGGGAGAGGGCCACGAGCAGTACTTC	CAIRTGEGHEQYF
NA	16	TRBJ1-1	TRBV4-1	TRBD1	TGCGCCAGCAGCCAAGATTCCTCGGGACAGACAATTGAAACTTTCTTT	CASSQDSSGQTIETFF
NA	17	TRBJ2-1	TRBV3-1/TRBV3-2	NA	TGTGCCAGCAGCCCAGAGAACGGAGGCGCCACCTACAATGAGCAGTTCTTC	CASSPENGGATYNEQFF
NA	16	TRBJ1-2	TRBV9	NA	TGTGCCAGCAGCGAGTCTCTAGACGGGTTCCACTATGGCTACACCTTC	CASSESLDGFHYGYTF
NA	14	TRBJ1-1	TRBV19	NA	TGTGCCAGTAGTATATTAGGGGAGGGGACTGAAGCTTTCTTT	CASSILGEGTEAFF
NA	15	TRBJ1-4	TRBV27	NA	TGTGCCAGCAGTCCCAGGGCCACAACTAATGAAAAACTGTTTTTT	CASSPRATTNEKLFF
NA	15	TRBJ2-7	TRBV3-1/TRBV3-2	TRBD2	TGTGCCAGCAGCCTCCTAGCGGGGAGCTCCTACGAGCAGTACTTC	CASSLLAGSSYEQYF